This T cell receptor (beta chain) is from a study of circulating and synovial CD4+ cells in juvenile arthritis. The study, taken as a whole, reports: Circulating pathogenic-like lymphocytes shared a substantially higher fraction of CDR3 sequences with synovium than bulk blood. Deeper sequencing increased measured overlap with synovial clonotypes.

With respect to this clone: Its cognate antigen is unknown.

Using immunoSEQ multiplex PCR, the repertoire was profiled, and TCRdb retains in-frame clones only, with some absent. The sample shows over 30,000 clones, roughly 94% of them seen only once. CDR1 and CDR2 from the germline V gene are LNHDA and SQIVND (reference sequence). The CDR3 length is 16 residues. Trimming cost V 6 bases and J 3 bases; bases outside gene matches: 5. Sequencing was performed on CD4+ T cells from blood. The chain joins TRBV19 to TRBJ2-5; 15 positions agree with TRBD2. The receptor was isolated from a human donor with juvenile idiopathic arthritis. CDR3 sequence: CASSPRTSGGEETQYF. CDR3 in DNA: TGTGCCAGTAGCCCCCGGACTAGCGGGGGGGAAGAGACCCAGTACTTC.